The clone carrying this T cell receptor (beta chain) was seen a few times. This specimen comes from a study of T-cell reconstitution after alpha-beta-depleted transplantation in children. A TCRbeta library incorporating unique molecular identifiers was prepared. TCRdb ran MiXCR on the PCR reads and lists one entry per CDR3 protein. The profile shows hundreds of thousands of distinct CDR3 sequences, approximately 15% of them singletons. This TCR was sampled from a male patient aged 2 to 10 who had a stem cell transplant for acute lymphoblastic leukemia, so the T cells may come from the graft donor. Sequenced here: PBMCs, mostly from graft donor cells, sampled 360 days after TCRalphabeta/CD19-depleted stem cell transplant.

The CDR3 here is CASSLAPGALSTDTQYF. For the CDR3, the DNA is TGTGCCAGCAGTTTAGCGCCGGGGGCCCTGAGCACAGATACGCAGTATTTT. The chain joins TRBV12-3 or TRBV12-4 to TRBJ2-3; D may correspond to TRBD1 or TRBD2 (6 bases each). The CDR3 is 17 residues long. The V end was cut by 0 bases, the J end by 0 bases, with 13 bases between.